The 11 T cell receptor beta chains listed next were all sequenced from one sample in a study of human T cells and chemical hapten exposure. TCRdb redid the calling of the RACE reads with MiXCR, one entry per CDR3 protein. The table has roughly 60,000 distinct CDR3 sequences, about an eighth seen once; the top ten hold 2% to 3%. Noted time point: patch test 3, about 24 weeks after DPC sensitization. Treatment of the sample: therapeutic diphenylcyclopropenone sensitization with weekly scalp DPC. The sample here was whole blood, taken in connection with sensitization to the hapten diphenylcyclopropenone (DPC). The receptors originated from a man aged 25-40 years with alopecia areata. Some clones in this sample may be carry-over from other donors' samples.

This clonotype was seen at least ten times. The J gene is TRBJ2-4, the V gene TRBV6-6; 7 nucleotides agree with TRBD2. V was clipped by 5 bases and J by 8 bases; unmatched bases: 12. Germline CDR1 reads MNHNY; CDR2 reads SVGAGI (reference sequence). The CDR3 runs to 15 residues. This CDR3 reads CASSRPEREGDIQYF. CDR3 DNA: TGTGCCAGCAGTCGCCCTGAGCGGGAAGGGGACATTCAGTACTTC.

The chain has TRBV29-1 and TRBJ2-3; possibly TRBD1 for D (6 bases). The CDR3 totals 14 residues. CDR1 is SQVTM, CDR2 ANQGSEA, per germline. V was shortened by 2 bases and J by 3 bases, with 12 bases between the two germline ends. CDR3 nucleotide sequence: TGCAGCGTTGAACGGCAGGGGACGACAGATACGCAGTATTTT. It specifies CSVERQGTTDTQYF.

This clonotype was observed a few times. This chain joins TRBV10-3 and TRBJ1-2; a weak D match, TRBD1 (6 bases). Germline V lookup: CDR1 ENHRY, CDR2 SYGVKD. This CDR3 spans 13 amino acids. V was clipped by 0 bases and J by 8 bases, with 10 bases between them. The CDR3 here is CAISESRGSGYTF. CDR3 DNA: TGTGCCATCAGTGAGTCGAGGGGGAGCGGCTACACCTTC.

The sample holds a few counts of this clonotype. The rearrangement uses TRBV5-1 and TRBJ2-1; 10 bases line up with TRBD1. The V gene end was trimmed by 1 base and the J gene end by 7 bases; junction bases not matched to a gene: 8. Germline values: CDR1 SGHRS, CDR2 YFSETQ. CDR3 length equals 16 residues. The CDR3 region has the DNA TGCGCCAGCAGCTTGAGACCGGGACAGGGGTATAATGAGCAGTTCTTC. It encodes CASSLRPGQGYNEQFF. The full variable domain, with the rest looked up from reference TRBV5-1 and TRBJ2-1, is KAGVTQTPRYLIKTRGQQVTLSCSPISGHRSVSWYQQTPGQGLQFLFEYFSETQRNKGNFPGRFSGRQFSNSRSEMNVSTLELGDSALYLCASSLRPGQGYNEQFFGPGTRLTVL.

In its sample, this clonotype was seen many times. The rearrangement links TRBV20-1 to TRBJ2-2; no definite D call. Germline-derived CDR1 and CDR2 are DFQATT and SNEGSKA (reference sequence). Trimming removed 0 bases at V and 1 base at J, with 6 bases between. CDR3 size: 14 residues. In DNA form, the CDR3 reads TGCAGTGCTAGAGATGTGCAGAACACCGGGGAGCTGTTTTTT. The encoded protein is CSARDVQNTGELFF.

A few counts support this clonotype. The V and J genes are TRBV20-1 and TRBJ2-1; TRBD2 agrees at 10 bases. V lost 0 bases and J lost 7; bases outside the gene matches: 6. The germline gives CDR1 DFQATT, CDR2 SNEGSKA (reference sequence). The CDR3 is made up of 15 amino acids. CDR3 protein: CSAREAGGSDNEQFF. The CDR3 nucleotides are TGCAGTGCTAGAGAAGCGGGGGGGTCTGATAATGAGCAGTTCTTC.

This clonotype showed up many times. This chain joins TRBV7-9 and TRBJ2-3; TRBD2 is a possible D gene (6 bases). Germline values: CDR1 SEHNR, CDR2 FQNEAQ (reference sequence). Trimming cost V 5 bases and J 4 bases, with 19 bases left between them. The length of the CDR3 is 16 residues. This chain's CDR3 is CASSPNDGWGADTQYF. The CDR3, as DNA: TGTGCCAGCAGCCCAAACGATGGTTGGGGGGCAGATACGCAGTATTTT.

This clonotype was recorded many times. The V gene is TRBV20-1, the J gene TRBJ1-4; 7 bases match TRBD1. CDR1 is DFQATT and CDR2 is SNEGSKA in the germline V gene (reference sequence). This CDR3 region has 13 residues. Trimming took 4 bases from V and 5 from J; bases not matched to a gene: 4. This CDR3 reads CSAIDRANEKLFF. DNA for the CDR3: TGCAGTGCTATCGACAGGGCGAATGAAAAACTGTTTTTT.

This clonotype was counted ten times or more. The V and J genes are TRBV3-1 and TRBJ2-7; D is tentatively TRBD1 or TRBD2 (5 bases each). In germline, CDR1 is LGHDT, CDR2 YNNKEL (reference sequence). There are 14 residues in the CDR3. V shed 5 bases and J shed 5 bases, with 16 bases lying between them. DNA of the CDR3: TGTGCCAGCAGCAACCATGGGGGATTCGACGAGCAGTACTTC. Translated, it gives CASSNHGGFDEQYF.

V is TRBV7-2 and J is TRBJ1-1; TRBD1 agrees at 8 bases. Per the germline V gene, CDR1 is SGHTA and CDR2 is FQGNSA. The CDR3 extends over 13 amino acids. The V segment lost 5 bases and the J segment 4 bases; nucleotides outside the gene matches: 3. In DNA, the CDR3 is TGTGCCAGCAGCCAGGGGGCAAGCACTGAAGCTTTCTTT. It translates to CASSQGASTEAFF.

There are a few counts of this clonotype. The J gene is TRBJ1-1, the V gene TRBV29-1; perhaps TRBD1 as D (6 bases). This CDR3 contains 14 residues. Between the trimmed V and J ends, which lost 8 bases and 1 base, there was a span of 17 bases. Germline V gene sequence: CDR1 SQVTM, CDR2 ANQGSEA. DNA for the CDR3: TGCAGCCCCTTGAGATTAGGGGGGAACACTGAAGCTTTCTTT. Its protein is CSPLRLGGNTEAFF.